A selection of T cell receptor beta chains follows, all from one sample in a study of beta chain features in type 1 diabetes. Only in-frame clones appear in the TCRdb table, and some are missing; sequencing was by immunoSEQ multiplex PCR. The table shows about 650,000 clones, with around 12% occurring only once. The sample comprised naive CD4+ T cells from blood. The receptors were gathered from a man aged 25-45 years with type 1 diabetes. CDR3s include the opening cysteine and the closing phenylalanine or tryptophan. A D gene is named only where the DNA matches it firmly. Some rows mark clone size as missing; the rest say once, few, many or name a class of expanded clone.

clone size	D gene	V gene	J gene	CDR3 length	CDR3 protein	CDR3 DNA
few	.	TRBV7-2	TRBJ2-1	11	CASSFGVEQFF	TGTGCCAGCAGCTTCGGCGTTGAGCAGTTCTTC
.	.	TRBV11-2	TRBJ2-5	14	CASSLIRDEETQYF	TGTGCCAGCAGCTTAATCCGGGACGAAGAGACCCAGTACTTC
few	TRBD1	TRBV6-6	TRBJ2-5	15	CASSPPGQTKETQYF	TGTGCCAGCAGTCCTCCGGGACAGACGAAGGAGACCCAGTACTTC
few	TRBD2	TRBV19	TRBJ2-3	15	CASTPPSGAPDTQYF	TGTGCCAGTACCCCACCTAGCGGGGCTCCAGATACGCAGTATTTT
few	TRBD1	TRBV5-1	TRBJ2-1	16	CASSSRTGSITNEQFF	TGCGCCAGCAGCTCCCGGACAGGGAGCATCACCAATGAGCAGTTCTTC
.	.	TRBV15	TRBJ1-3	16	CATSARDRYSGNTIYF	TGTGCCACCAGCGCCCGAGACAGGTACTCTGGAAACACCATATATTTT
few	.	TRBV5-1	TRBJ1-3	14	CASSLEYSGNTIYF	TGCGCCAGCAGCTTGGAATACTCTGGAAACACCATATATTTT
few	.	TRBV29-1	TRBJ1-1	13	CSVARLEGTEAFF	TGCAGCGTTGCAAGGCTAGAGGGCACTGAAGCTTTCTTT
few	.	TRBV30	TRBJ1-2	13	CAWSNRANYGYTF	TGTGCCTGGAGTAACAGGGCTAACTATGGCTACACCTTC
few	TRBD1	TRBV7-2	TRBJ1-2	13	CASSPHPETGSTF	TGTGCCAGCAGCCCCCACCCGGAGACAGGGAGCACCTTC
.	.	TRBV6-1	TRBJ2-5	13	CASIPGVGETQYF	TGTGCCAGCATTCCCGGGGTAGGAGAGACCCAGTACTTC
.	TRBD2	TRBV7-2	TRBJ2-3	17	CASSSGASGGAKGTQYF	TGTGCCAGCAGCTCCGGGGCTAGCGGGGGGGCCAAGGGTACGCAGTATTTT
few	TRBD1	TRBV7-2	TRBJ2-7	14	CASSVRDSSYEQYF	TGTGCCAGCAGCGTCCGGGACAGTTCCTACGAGCAGTACTTC
few	.	TRBV5-6	TRBJ2-1	16	CASSLQARLSYNEQFF	TGTGCCAGCAGCTTGCAGGCCCGGCTCTCCTACAATGAGCAGTTCTTC
.	.	TRBV29-1	TRBJ1-4	16	CSVSGRFGTTNEKLFF	TGCAGCGTTTCCGGGAGATTCGGTACAACTAATGAAAAACTGTTTTTT
few	.	TRBV11-2	TRBJ2-1	15	CASSLGQAFNNEQFF	TGTGCCAGCAGCTTGGGTCAGGCGTTCAACAATGAGCAGTTCTTC
few	.	TRBV28	TRBJ2-7	14	CASSPSGDLRRQYF	TGTGCCAGCAGTCCCTCTGGAGACCTCCGGAGGCAGTACTTC
few	.	TRBV9	TRBJ1-1	15	CASSVGVIMNTEAFF	TGTGCCAGCAGCGTCGGGGTTATCATGAACACTGAAGCTTTCTTT
.	.	TRBV25-1	TRBJ2-1	15	CASSAGFVGIYEQFF	TGTGCCAGCAGCGCAGGGTTTGTCGGTATCTATGAGCAGTTCTTC
few	.	TRBV25-1	TRBJ2-7	14	CASSEQDTSYEQYF	TGTGCCAGCAGTGAACAAGACACATCCTACGAGCAGTACTTC
few	TRBD1	TRBV6-4	TRBJ1-2	14	CASSPDRGTYGYTF	TGTGCCAGCAGCCCGGACAGGGGGACCTATGGCTACACCTTC
.	.	TRBV5-6	TRBJ2-7	14	CASSFPGRTYEQYF	TGTGCCAGCAGCTTTCCGGGCCGGACCTACGAGCAGTACTTC
.	.	TRBV7-6	TRBJ2-7	13	CASSLAERYEQYF	TGTGCCAGCAGCTTAGCGGAGCGTTACGAGCAGTACTTC
few	.	TRBV28	TRBJ1-5	12	CASSLLGQPQHF	TGTGCCAGCAGTTTATTGGGTCAGCCCCAGCATTTT
few	.	TRBV5-1	TRBJ1-2	14	CASSLRRGLDGYTF	TGCGCCAGCAGCTTGCGCAGGGGTCTTGATGGCTACACCTTC
few	.	TRBV7-3	TRBJ1-1	13	CASSLEMDTEAFF	TGTGCCAGCAGCTTAGAAATGGACACTGAAGCTTTCTTT
few	.	TRBV7-9	TRBJ2-5	14	CASSFIGAKETQYF	TGTGCCAGCAGCTTTATCGGGGCAAAGGAGACCCAGTACTTC